Shown below are 16 T cell receptor beta chains from a single sample sequenced in a study of T cell responses to AZD1222 COVID-19 vaccine. Here immunoSEQ multiplex PCR was the method, and the copy in TCRdb shows in-frame clones only, minus some. Among some 190,000 clones listed, approximately 92% were seen once. Specimen: peripheral blood, collected on day 0 of AZD1222 vaccination. The receptors here all came from an adult in good health.

V gene TRBV7-9 combines with J gene TRBJ2-7; no clear D. The CDR3 totals 14 residues. Trimming removed 7 bases at V and 3 bases at J, with 16 bases between. Per the germline V gene, CDR1 is SEHNR and CDR2 is FQNEAQ (reference sequence). In DNA, the CDR3 is TGTGCCAGCAACAGCGCTAGGGATAACTACGAGCAGTACTTC. It translates to CASNSARDNYEQYF. The full variable domain, its missing parts supplied by reference TRBV7-9 and TRBJ2-7, is DTGVSQNPRHKITKRGQNVTFRCDPISEHNRLYWYRQTLGQGPEFLTYFQNEAQLEKSRLLSDRFSAERPKGSFSTLEIQRTEQGDSAMYLCASNSARDNYEQYFGPGTRLTVT.

The chain links TRBV4-1 to TRBJ1-6, with D unclear. V was shortened by 0 bases and J by 0 bases, with 6 bases between the two germline ends. CDR3 size: 16 residues. Germline V gene data show CDR1 as MGHRA and CDR2 as YSYEKL. CDR3 in DNA: TGCGCCAGCAGCCAAGAGCGGGGCTCCTATAATTCACCCCTCCACTTT. It translates to CASSQERGSYNSPLHF.

This chain uses TRBV28 with TRBJ2-7; unclear D gene. V shed 5 bases and J shed 3 bases, with 20 bases lying between them. The CDR3 is made up of 16 amino acids. Germline V gene lookup returns CDR1 MDHEN and CDR2 SYDVKM. DNA of the CDR3: TGTGCCAGCAGTCCTCACCGGACCAGTGGGTTCTACGAGCAGTACTTC. Amino acid sequence: CASSPHRTSGFYEQYF.

Here the CDR3 reads CASSHAGGSYEQYF. CDR3 nucleotide sequence: TGCGCCAGCAGCCACGCAGGTGGCTCCTACGAGCAGTACTTC. This chain links TRBV4-3 with TRBJ2-7; D call uncertain. Germline V gene sequence: CDR1 LGHNA, CDR2 YSLEER. V gave up 3 bases and J gave up 0 bases, with 9 bases separating them. The CDR3 loop spans 14 amino acids.

The chain links TRBV2 to TRBJ2-2; D possibly corresponds to TRBD1 (6 bases). Germline V gene lookup returns CDR1 SNHLY and CDR2 FYNNEI. V lost 6 bases and J 5 bases, leaving 19 bases between the germline ends. The CDR3 spans 16 residues. The DNA for the CDR3 is TGTGCCAGCAGCTCTACAGGGTCGGTCGTAACCGGGGAGCTGTTTTTT. This translates into CASSSTGSVVTGELFF.

The gene calls are TRBV10-1 and TRBJ1-1; no firm D call. CDR1 is WNHNN and CDR2 is SYGVQD in the germline V gene (reference sequence). CDR3 length equals 13 residues. V shed 6 bases and J shed 0 bases, with 8 bases lying between them. The CDR3 is CASSLYVNTEAFF. The DNA of the CDR3 is TGCGCCAGCAGCTTATATGTGAACACTGAAGCTTTCTTT.

V is TRBV18 and J is TRBJ2-3; the match to TRBD2 covers 7 bases. Trimming removed 0 bases from V and 0 bases from J; junction bases left unmatched: 3. Germline CDR1 and CDR2: KGHSH and LQKENI. The CDR3 spans 16 residues. Written as DNA, the CDR3 is TGTGCCAGCTCACCACCGCGGGGGACTAGCACAGATACGCAGTATTTT. Residues: CASSPPRGTSTDTQYF.

The V call is TRBV20-1, the J call TRBJ1-1; D uncertain. V lost 6 bases and J lost 6, with 11 bases in between. The CDR3 covers 11 residues. In germline, CDR1 is DFQATT, CDR2 SNEGSKA (reference sequence). DNA for the CDR3: TGCAGTGCCGGAGGGAGCGCTGAAGCTTTCTTT. Amino acids: CSAGGSAEAFF.

The chain joins TRBV5-6 to TRBJ2-2; D uncertain. The V gene lost 0 bases and the J gene lost 1 base, with 4 bases spanning the gap. CDR1 SGHDT and CDR2 YYEEEE come from the germline V gene. This CDR3 contains 14 residues. The CDR3 region has the DNA TGTGCCAGCAGCTTGGCACAGAACACCGGGGAGCTGTTTTTT. Amino acid sequence: CASSLAQNTGELFF.

The chain combines TRBV6-2 or TRBV6-3 with TRBJ2-1; no firm D call. The length of the CDR3 is 18 residues. V gave up 3 bases and J gave up 1 base, with 19 bases separating them. Germline lookup yields CDR1 MNHEY and CDR2 SVGEGT. CDR3 residues: CASSYSPVDRSSYNEQFF. In DNA, the CDR3 is TGTGCCAGCAGTTATTCCCCTGTTGACCGTTCTTCCTACAATGAGCAGTTCTTC.

The chain has TRBV19 and TRBJ1-6; possible D gene TRBD1, 6 bases. CDR1 LNHDA and CDR2 SQIVND come from the germline V gene (reference sequence). V gave up 6 bases and J gave up 11 bases, with 14 bases separating them. The CDR3 is made up of 13 amino acids. CDR3 sequence (DNA): TGTGCCAGTAGCCTGCCAGGGGCGGCACCCCTCCACTTT. Amino acid sequence: CASSLPGAAPLHF.

This clone was seen once. This chain connects TRBV27 to TRBJ1-2, with a possible D match to TRBD1 (5 bases). The CDR3 is 13 residues long. Germline CDR1 and CDR2: MNHEY and SMNVEV (reference sequence). The V end was cut by 3 bases, the J end by 4 bases, with 9 bases between. CDR3 region: CASSLSGTYGYTF. CDR3 in DNA: TGTGCCAGCAGTTTGTCGGGGACCTATGGCTACACCTTC.

The V call is TRBV3-1 (or the pseudogene TRBV3-2), the J call TRBJ1-2; D uncertain. The germline gives CDR1 LGHDT, CDR2 YNNKEL (reference sequence). With 2 bases removed from V and 1 base from J, the gap between germline ends came to 5 bases. The length of the CDR3 is 13 residues. DNA for the CDR3: TGTGCCAGCAGCCAACGGGGTAACTATGGCTACACCTTC. It is translated as CASSQRGNYGYTF.

The J gene is TRBJ1-2, the V gene TRBV29-1, with D hard to call. This CDR3 has 12 residues. Per germline, CDR1 SQVTM and CDR2 ANQGSEA. V lost 4 bases and J lost 2, with 8 bases in between. The CDR3 DNA follows: TGCAGCGTTGCGGACGGAAACTATGGCTACACCTTC. It specifies CSVADGNYGYTF.

The chain has TRBV4-1 and TRBJ2-7; 9 bases fit TRBD1. There are 14 residues in the CDR3. V shed 5 bases and J 0 bases; nucleotides not matched to a gene: 2. Germline V CDR1 and CDR2: MGHRA, YSYEKL. In DNA, the CDR3 is TGCGCCAGCAGCTACAGGGGGCCCTCCTACGAGCAGTACTTC. Protein product: CASSYRGPSYEQYF.

The CDR3 loop is CASSLFGGEEKLFF. As DNA, the CDR3 is TGTGCCAGCAGTTTATTTGGCGGCGAGGAAAAACTGTTTTTT. The V and J genes are TRBV27 and TRBJ1-4; D gene uncertain. V was clipped by 1 base and J by 8 bases, with 11 bases between them. Germline loops: CDR1 MNHEY, CDR2 SMNVEV (reference sequence). The CDR3 extends over 14 amino acids. Full variable domain (rest looked up from reference TRBV27 and TRBJ1-4): EAQVTQNPRYLITVTGKKLTVTCSQNMNHEYMSWYRQDPGLGLRQIYYSMNVEVTDKGDVPEGYKVSRKEKRNFPLILESPSPNQTSLYFCASSLFGGEEKLFFGSGTQLSVL.